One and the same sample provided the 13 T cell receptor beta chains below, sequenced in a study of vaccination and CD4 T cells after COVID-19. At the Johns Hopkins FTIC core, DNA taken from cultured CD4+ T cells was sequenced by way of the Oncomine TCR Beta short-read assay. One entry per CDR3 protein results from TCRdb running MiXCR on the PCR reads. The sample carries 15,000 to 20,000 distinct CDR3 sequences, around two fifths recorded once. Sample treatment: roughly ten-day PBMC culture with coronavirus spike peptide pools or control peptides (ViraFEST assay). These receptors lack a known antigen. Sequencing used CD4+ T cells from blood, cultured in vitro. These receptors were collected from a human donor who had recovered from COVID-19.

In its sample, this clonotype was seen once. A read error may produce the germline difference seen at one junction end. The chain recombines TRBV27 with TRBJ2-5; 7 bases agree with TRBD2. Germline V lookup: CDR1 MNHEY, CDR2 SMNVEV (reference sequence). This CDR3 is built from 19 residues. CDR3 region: CTSSPLWPLRGSRPETQYF. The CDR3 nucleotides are TGTACCAGCAGCCCTTTATGGCCCCTACGCGGGAGTCGCCCCGAGACCCAGTACTTC.

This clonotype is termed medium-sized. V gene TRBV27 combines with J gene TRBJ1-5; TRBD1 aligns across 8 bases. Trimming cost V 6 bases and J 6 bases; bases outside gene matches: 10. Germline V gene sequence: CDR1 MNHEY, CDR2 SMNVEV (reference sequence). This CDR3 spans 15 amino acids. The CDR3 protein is CASSPGQGFIQPQHF. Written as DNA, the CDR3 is TGTGCCAGCAGCCCCGGACAGGGTTTTATTCAGCCCCAGCATTTT.

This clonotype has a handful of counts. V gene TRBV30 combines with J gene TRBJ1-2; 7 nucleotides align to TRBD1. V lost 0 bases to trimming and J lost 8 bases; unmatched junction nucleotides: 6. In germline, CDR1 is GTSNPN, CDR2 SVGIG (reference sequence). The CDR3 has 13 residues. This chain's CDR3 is CAWSVNRGLGYTF. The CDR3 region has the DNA TGTGCCTGGAGTGTGAACAGGGGTTTGGGCTACACCTTC.

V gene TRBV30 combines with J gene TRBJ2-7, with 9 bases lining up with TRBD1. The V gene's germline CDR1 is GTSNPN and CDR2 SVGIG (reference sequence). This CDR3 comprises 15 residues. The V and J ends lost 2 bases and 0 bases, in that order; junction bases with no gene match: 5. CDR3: CAWSQDRGISYEQYF. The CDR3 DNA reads TGTGCCTGGAGTCAAGACAGGGGGATCTCCTACGAGCAGTACTTC.

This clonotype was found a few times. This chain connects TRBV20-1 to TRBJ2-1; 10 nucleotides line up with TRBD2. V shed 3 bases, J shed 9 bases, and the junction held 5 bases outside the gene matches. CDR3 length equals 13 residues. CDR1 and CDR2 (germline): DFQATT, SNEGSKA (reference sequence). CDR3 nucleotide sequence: TGCAGTGCTAGCTCGCTAGCGGGAGTTGAGCAGTTCTTC. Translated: CSASSLAGVEQFF.

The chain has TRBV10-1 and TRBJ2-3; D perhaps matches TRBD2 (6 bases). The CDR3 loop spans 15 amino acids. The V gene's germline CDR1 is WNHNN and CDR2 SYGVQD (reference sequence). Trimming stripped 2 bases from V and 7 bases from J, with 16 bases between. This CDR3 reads CASSELRGVLNTQYF. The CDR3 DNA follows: TGCGCCAGCAGTGAGCTGCGGGGAGTATTGAATACGCAGTATTTT.

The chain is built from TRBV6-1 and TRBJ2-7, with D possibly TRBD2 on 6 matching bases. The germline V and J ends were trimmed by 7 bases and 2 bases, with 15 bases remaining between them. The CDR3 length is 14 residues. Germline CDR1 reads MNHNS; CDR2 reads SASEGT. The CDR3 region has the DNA TGTGCCAGCACTCCTGGGGGGTCCCCCTACGAGCAGTACTTC. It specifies CASTPGGSPYEQYF.

The CDR3 DNA reads TGTGCCAGCAGCTTCGGAGGGGGGAGAATAAACACAGATACGCAGTATTTT. It codes for CASSFGGGRINTDTQYF. This chain joins TRBV7-2 and TRBJ2-3, with D perhaps being TRBD1 or TRBD2 (6 bases each). The V and J ends lost 3 bases and 2 bases respectively, with 18 bases between them. The CDR3 sequence is 17 residues long. The germline CDR1 and CDR2 sequences are SGHTA and FQGNSA.

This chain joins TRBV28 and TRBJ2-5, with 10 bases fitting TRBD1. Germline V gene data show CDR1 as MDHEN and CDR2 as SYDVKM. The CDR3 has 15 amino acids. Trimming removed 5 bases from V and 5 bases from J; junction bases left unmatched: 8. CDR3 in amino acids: CASSPGQGSWETQYF. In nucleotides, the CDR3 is TGTGCCAGCAGTCCGGGACAGGGGAGCTGGGAGACCCAGTACTTC.

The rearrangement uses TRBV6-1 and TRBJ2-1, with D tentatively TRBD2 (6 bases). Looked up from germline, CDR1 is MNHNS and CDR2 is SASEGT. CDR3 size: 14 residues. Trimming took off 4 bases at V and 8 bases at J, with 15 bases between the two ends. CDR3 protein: CASSGLARSDEQFF. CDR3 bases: TGTGCCAGCAGTGGCCTAGCGCGATCGGATGAGCAGTTCTTC.

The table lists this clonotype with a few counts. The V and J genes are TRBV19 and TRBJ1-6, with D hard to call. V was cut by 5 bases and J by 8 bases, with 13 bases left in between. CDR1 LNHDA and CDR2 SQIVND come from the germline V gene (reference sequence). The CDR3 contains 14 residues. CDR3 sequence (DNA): TGTGCCAGTAGTTCCTGGGGTAGAGATTCACCCCTCCACTTT. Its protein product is CASSSWGRDSPLHF.

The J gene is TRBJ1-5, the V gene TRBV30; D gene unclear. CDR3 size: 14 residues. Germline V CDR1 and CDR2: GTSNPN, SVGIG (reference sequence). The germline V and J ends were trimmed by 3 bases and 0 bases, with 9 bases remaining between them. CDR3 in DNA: TGTGCCTGGAGAGGAGAAAGTAGCAATCAGCCCCAGCATTTT. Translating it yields CAWRGESSNQPQHF.

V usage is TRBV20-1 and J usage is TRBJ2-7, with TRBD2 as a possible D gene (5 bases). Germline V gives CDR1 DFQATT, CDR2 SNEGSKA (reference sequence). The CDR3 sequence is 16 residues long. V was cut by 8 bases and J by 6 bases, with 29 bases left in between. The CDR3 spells CSSLPGAVTGFGEQYF. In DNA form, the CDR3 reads TGCAGTTCGCTTCCCGGCGCTGTCACGGGGTTCGGCGAGCAGTACTTC.